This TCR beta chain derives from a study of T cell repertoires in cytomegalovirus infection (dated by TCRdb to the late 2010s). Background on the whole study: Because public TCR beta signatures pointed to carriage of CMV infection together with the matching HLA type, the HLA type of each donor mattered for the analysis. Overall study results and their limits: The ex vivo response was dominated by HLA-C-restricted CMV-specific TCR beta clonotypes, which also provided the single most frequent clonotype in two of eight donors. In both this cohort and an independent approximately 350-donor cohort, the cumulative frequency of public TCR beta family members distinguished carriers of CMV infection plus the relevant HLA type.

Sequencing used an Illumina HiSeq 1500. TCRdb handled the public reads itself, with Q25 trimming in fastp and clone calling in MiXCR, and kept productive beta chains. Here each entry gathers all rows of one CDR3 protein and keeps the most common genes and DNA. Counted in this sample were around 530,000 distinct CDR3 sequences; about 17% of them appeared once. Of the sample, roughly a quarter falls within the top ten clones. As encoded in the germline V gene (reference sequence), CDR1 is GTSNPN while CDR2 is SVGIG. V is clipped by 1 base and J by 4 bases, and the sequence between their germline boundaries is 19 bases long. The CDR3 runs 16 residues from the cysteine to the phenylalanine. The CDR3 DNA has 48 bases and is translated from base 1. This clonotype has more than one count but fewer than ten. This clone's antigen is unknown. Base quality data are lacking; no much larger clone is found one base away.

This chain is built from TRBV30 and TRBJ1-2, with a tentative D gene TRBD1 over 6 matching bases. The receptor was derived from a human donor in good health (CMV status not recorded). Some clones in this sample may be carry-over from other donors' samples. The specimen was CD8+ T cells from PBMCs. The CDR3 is CAWSETGAASIYGYTF. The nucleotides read TGTGCCTGGAGTGAGACAGGAGCTGCATCAATCTATGGCTACACCTTC.